The present TCR beta chain was sequenced within a study of radiation and T cells in renal cell carcinoma (dated by TCRdb to the early 2020s). Background on the whole study: TCR beta sequencing covered around 50 samples in total, comprising about 26 tumors and approximately 27 peripheral blood samples. The last blood draw happened 4 weeks after radiation, timed to coincide with nephrectomy. Across all 50 or so samples, 4,016,671 unique CDR3 nucleotide sequences, encoding 2,658,974 unique CDR3 amino acid sequences, were identified. General study outcomes and caveats: Dynamics of the blood repertoire were not tracked past 4 weeks after treatment. Top tumor clonotypes rose in blood from baseline to 2 weeks post-radiation, then contracted by 4 weeks, suggesting transient expansion of tumor-resident clones. The single-armed trial design could not address effects of radiation dose or scheduling on the TCR repertoire. No pretreatment tumor biopsies were available, so the baseline intratumoral presence of clonotypes could not be determined.

The time point tag for this specimen amounts to: blood 4 weeks post-SBRT, at nephrectomy. The sample's treatment or condition, from its label and the paper: 15 Gy SBRT to primary tumor, nephrectomy 4 weeks later. The samples were drawn from a clinical trial, where primary renal cell carcinomas were treated with 15 Gy of stereotactic body radiation therapy and then removed by nephrectomy 4 weeks afterward. To track tumor-enriched clonotypes, serial peripheral blood was sampled from radiation-treated patients at baseline and at 2 weeks and 4 weeks after SBRT. Renal cell carcinoma with clear cell pathology was present in all patients. The QIAamp DNA Blood Mini Kit (Qiagen) was used to prepare genomic DNA for TCR sequencing. Only samples passing all quality control checks were included in the analyses. TCR beta libraries were generated from genomic DNA with the immunoSEQ kit, following the manufacturer's recommendations. To prepare the libraries, a first multiplex PCR with proprietary primers was run, followed by a second PCR that added unique barcodes, and a bead cleanup was done after each round. A positive control reaction and a negative control reaction, both provided in the kit, were run with every batch of samples. The final libraries underwent checking on an Agilent 4200 TapeStation D1000 ScreenTape, volumetric pooling, and quantification by qPCR. Sequencing ran on an Illumina NextSeq500 with a MidOutput 150-cycle cartridge, using 156 Read1 and 15 Index1 cycles with kit custom primers. The pooled library was loaded at 0.9 to 1 pM, with an approximately 20% PhiX control spiked in. As for the original processing: The vendor-processed data were analyzed in R, and a clonotype was defined as all T cells that share the same CDR3 nucleotide sequence. In the clone abundance analyses, frequencies in each sample were normalized to that sample's 10,000 most abundant clones. Public T cell clones, averaging fewer than five per sample, were removed before analysis. Tumor-enriched clonotypes and baseline blood-enriched clonotypes were defined as those with an abundance difference of at least 32-fold between compartments. A beta-binomial differential abundance model was used to identify clonotypes that were expanded or contracted between blood time points. Tumor-blood repertoire similarity was measured with the Baroni-Urbani and Buser coefficient, and group comparisons used two-tailed Wilcoxon tests in R. This is the immuneACCESS table as TCRdb keeps it, with only in-frame sequences that have V and J called. A part of the clones is gone; compared with another copy, unresolved V genes explain less than half, and the rest is unexplained. V and J calls and clone size come straight from that table; D and trimming were deduced from the DNA. The sample has some 150,000 clones on record, 86% of them singletons. Around 17% of the sample is in the top ten clones.

Details on this clone: It has no known antigen specificity. Per-nucleotide qualities are absent, and no much larger clonotype sits a single base away.

The germline V gene sets CDR1 to ENHRY and CDR2 to SYGVKD. The junction shows trimming of 6 bases on V and 4 bases on J, plus 15 bases between the germline ends. Inclusive of the bounding cysteine and phenylalanine, the CDR3 is 14 residues long. Solely the CDR3 DNA is kept, with 42 bases framed from the first base. The sequence came from a woman aged 50 to 60 with renal cell carcinoma. The V gene is TRBV10-3 and the J gene is TRBJ1-1; the D gene remains uncertain. Sequenced material: blood, taken from a patient whose treatment included radiotherapy and nephrectomy. DNA sequence: TGTGCCATCAGCTCCCCTACGGGAGGCACTGAAGCTTTCTTT. It codes for CAISSPTGGTEAFF.